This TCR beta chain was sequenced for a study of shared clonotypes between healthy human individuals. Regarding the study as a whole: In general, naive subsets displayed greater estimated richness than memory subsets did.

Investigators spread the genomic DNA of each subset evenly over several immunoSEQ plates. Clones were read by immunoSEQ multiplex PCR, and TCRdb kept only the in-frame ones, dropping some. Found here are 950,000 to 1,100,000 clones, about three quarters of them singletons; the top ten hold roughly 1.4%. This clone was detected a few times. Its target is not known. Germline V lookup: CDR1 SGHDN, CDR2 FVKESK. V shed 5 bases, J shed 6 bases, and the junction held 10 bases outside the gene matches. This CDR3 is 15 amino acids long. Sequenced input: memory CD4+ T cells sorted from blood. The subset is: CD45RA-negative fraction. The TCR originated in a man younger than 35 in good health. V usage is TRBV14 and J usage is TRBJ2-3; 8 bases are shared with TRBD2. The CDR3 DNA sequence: TGTGCCAGCAGCGACCGGGGGGGGCAGAGTGATACGCAGTATTTT. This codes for CASSDRGGQSDTQYF.